The present T cell receptor (beta chain) was sequenced within a study of control samples from healthy donors and cancer patients. CDR1 is LGHNA and CDR2 is YSLEER in the germline V gene. There are 15 residues in the CDR3. Trimming pared 0 bases from V and 8 bases from J, leaving 13 bases between. Sequenced by immunoSEQ multiplex PCR; TCRdb stores in-frame clones only, minus some. The sample carries roughly 170,000 clones, just over 90% recorded once. The receptor's source is a woman aged 55-69 years in good health. The sequenced sample consisted of blood. The rearrangement links TRBV4-3 to TRBJ1-4, with D maybe TRBD1 (6 bases). The CDR3 coding sequence is TGCGCCAGCAGCCAAGATCGGGGCAGGGGCGAAAAACTGTTTTTT. This gives the protein CASSQDRGRGEKLFF.